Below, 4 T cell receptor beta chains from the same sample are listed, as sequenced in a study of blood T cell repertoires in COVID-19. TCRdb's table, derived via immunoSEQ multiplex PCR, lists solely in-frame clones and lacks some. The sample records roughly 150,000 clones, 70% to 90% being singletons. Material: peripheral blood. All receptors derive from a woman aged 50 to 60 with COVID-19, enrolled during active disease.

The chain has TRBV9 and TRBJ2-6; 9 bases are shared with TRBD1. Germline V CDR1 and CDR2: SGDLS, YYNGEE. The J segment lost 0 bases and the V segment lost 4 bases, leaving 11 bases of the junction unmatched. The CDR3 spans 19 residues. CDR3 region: CASSPQYRGRLSGANVLTF. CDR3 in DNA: TGTGCCAGCAGCCCCCAGTACAGGGGGCGCCTCTCTGGGGCCAACGTCCTGACTTTC.

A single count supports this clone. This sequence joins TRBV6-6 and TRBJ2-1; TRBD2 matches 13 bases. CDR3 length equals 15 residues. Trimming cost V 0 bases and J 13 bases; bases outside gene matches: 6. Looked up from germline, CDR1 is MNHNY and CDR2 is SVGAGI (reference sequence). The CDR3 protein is CASSYSGLAGEKQFF. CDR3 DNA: TGTGCCAGCAGTTACTCTGGACTAGCGGGGGAAAAACAGTTCTTC.

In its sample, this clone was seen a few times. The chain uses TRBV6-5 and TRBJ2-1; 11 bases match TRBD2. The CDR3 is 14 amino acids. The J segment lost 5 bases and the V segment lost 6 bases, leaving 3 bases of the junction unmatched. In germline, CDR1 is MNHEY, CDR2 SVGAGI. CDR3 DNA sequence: TGTGCCAGCAGGACGGGACTAGCGGACAATGAGCAGTTCTTC. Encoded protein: CASRTGLADNEQFF.

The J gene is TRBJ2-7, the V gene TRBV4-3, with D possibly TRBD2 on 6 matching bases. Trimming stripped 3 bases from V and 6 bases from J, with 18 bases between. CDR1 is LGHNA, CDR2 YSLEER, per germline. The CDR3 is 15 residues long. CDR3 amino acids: CASSHVGTAPFEQYF. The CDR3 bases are TGCGCCAGCAGCCACGTCGGGACTGCCCCTTTCGAGCAGTACTTC.